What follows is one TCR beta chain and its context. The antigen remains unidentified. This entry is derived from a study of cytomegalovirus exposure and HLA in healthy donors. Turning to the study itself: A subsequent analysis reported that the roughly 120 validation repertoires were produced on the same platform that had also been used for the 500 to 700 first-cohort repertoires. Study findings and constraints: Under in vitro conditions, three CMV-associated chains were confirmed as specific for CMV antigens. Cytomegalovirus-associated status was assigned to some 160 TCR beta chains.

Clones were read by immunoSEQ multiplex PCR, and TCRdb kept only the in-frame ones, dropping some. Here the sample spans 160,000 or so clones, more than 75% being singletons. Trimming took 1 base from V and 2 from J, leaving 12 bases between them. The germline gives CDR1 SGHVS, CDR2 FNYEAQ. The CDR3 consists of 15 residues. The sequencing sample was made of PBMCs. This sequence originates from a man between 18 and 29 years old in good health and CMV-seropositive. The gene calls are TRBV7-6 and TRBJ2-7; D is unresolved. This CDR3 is CASSLDALYTYEQYF. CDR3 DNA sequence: TGTGCCAGCAGCTTAGACGCCCTATATACCTACGAGCAGTACTTC.